This paragraph covers one TCR beta chain sequence. This specimen comes from a study of shared clonotypes between healthy human individuals. CDR3 length: 17 residues. Unmatched junction bases numbered 11, after V lost 5 bases and J lost 0 bases. The germline V gene has CDR1 SEHNR and CDR2 FQNEAQ (reference sequence). Here immunoSEQ multiplex PCR was the method, and the copy in TCRdb shows in-frame clones only, minus some. The repertoire consists of roughly 500,000 clones, with about 72% occurring once and the leading ten covering around 13%. V and J are TRBV7-9 and TRBJ2-5; 8 bases fit TRBD2. This sequence was found in a woman in her thirties or forties in good health. Some clones in this sample may be carry-over from other donors' samples. The sequencing sample was made of PBMCs. The DNA for the CDR3 is TGTGCCAGCAGCCCCCGGGGGGGAAAGCGGAACCAAGAGACCCAGTACTTC. Protein: CASSPRGGKRNQETQYF.